Below are 23 T cell receptor beta chains sequenced from a single sample in a study of spatial heterogeneity in lung cancer. This sample's time point: blood at routine non-recurrence follow-up after resection. A single record per CDR3 protein comes from TCRdb applying MiXCR to the 5' RACE reads. Seen here are 43,000 or so distinct CDR3 sequences, 12% observed once, and the top ten hold around 32%. Sample: PBMCs, taken at follow-up. The origin of the receptors is a male donor with early-stage non-small cell lung cancer.

This clonotype was found a few times. This chain links TRBV27 with TRBJ1-3; 7 bases fit TRBD1. The junction had 1 base not matched to a gene; V was cut back by 4 bases and J by 4 bases. The CDR3 loop spans 13 amino acids. CDR1 MNHEY and CDR2 SMNVEV come from the germline V gene (reference sequence). CDR3 sequence (DNA): TGTGCCAGCAGTTCGACAGGGGGAAACACCATATATTTT. This codes for CASSSTGGNTIYF.

This clonotype was detected only once. A much larger clone lies one base from this, so it may be a read error. The chain recombines TRBV7-2 with TRBJ1-4; 11 nucleotides align to TRBD1. There are 15 residues in the CDR3. Germline assignment: CDR1 SGHTA and CDR2 FQGNSA. The CDR3 reads CAGSGTGGTNEKLFF. In DNA form, the CDR3 reads TGTGCCGGCAGCGGGACAGGGGGAACTAATGAAAAACTGTTTTTT.

The chain joins TRBV7-2 to TRBJ2-7; tentatively, D is TRBD1 (5 bases). Germline lookup yields CDR1 SGHTA and CDR2 FQGNSA. The germline V and J ends were trimmed by 1 base and 4 bases, with 14 bases remaining between them. The CDR3 is 15 amino acids. CDR3 region: CASSLGQIKSYEQYF. Written as DNA, the CDR3 is TGTGCCAGCAGCTTAGGACAGATTAAGAGTTACGAGCAGTACTTC. Together with reference TRBV7-2 and TRBJ2-7, the CDR3 gives the full variable domain: GAGVSQSPSNKVTEKGKDVELRCDPISGHTALYWYRQSLGQGLEFLIYFQGNSAPDKSGLPSDRFSAERTGGSVSTLTIQRTQQEDSAVYLCASSLGQIKSYEQYFGPGTRLTVT.

The table lists this clonotype with many counts. The rearrangement links TRBV7-2 to TRBJ1-6, with 9 bases matching TRBD1. CDR3 length equals 14 residues. Looked up from germline, CDR1 is SGHTA and CDR2 is FQGNSA. The V segment lost 6 bases and the J segment 9 bases; nucleotides outside the gene matches: 6. Here the CDR3 reads CASSYRDRVSPLHF. The CDR3 DNA sequence: TGTGCCAGCAGTTACCGGGACAGGGTTTCACCCCTCCACTTT.

The chain carries TRBV12-3 or TRBV12-4 and TRBJ2-7; tentative D call: TRBD1 (6 bases). V lost 6 bases to trimming and J lost 5 bases, with 17 bases between them. The CDR3 has 14 amino acids. The CDR3 loop is CASRPSQGSNEQYF. CDR3 coding DNA: TGTGCCAGCAGACCCTCGCAGGGGTCCAACGAGCAGTACTTC.

In its sample, this clonotype ranks as medium-sized (0.01 to 0.1%). The CDR3 region is CASSLRLAYNEQFF. The CDR3 DNA is TGTGCCAGCAGCTTAAGACTAGCCTACAATGAGCAGTTCTTC. V gene TRBV7-2 combines with J gene TRBJ2-1, with D perhaps matching TRBD2 (6 bases). Looked up from germline, CDR1 is SGHTA and CDR2 is FQGNSA. Trimming removed 2 bases from V and 2 bases from J, with 7 bases in between. This CDR3 has 14 amino acids.

This clonotype has ten or more counts. The genes are TRBV14 and TRBJ2-2; no clear D gene. Trimming pared 7 bases from V and 0 bases from J, leaving 9 bases between. The CDR3 covers 14 residues. Per germline, CDR1 SGHDN and CDR2 FVKESK. DNA for the CDR3: TGTGCCAGCACCGGAACTTCGAACACCGGGGAGCTGTTTTTT. It encodes CASTGTSNTGELFF.

This clonotype was seen a handful of times. The J gene is TRBJ2-1, the V gene TRBV12-3 or TRBV12-4, with unresolved D. This CDR3 is 14 amino acids long. V was trimmed by 2 bases and J by 2 bases, leaving 7 bases between them. Here the CDR3 DNA reads TGTGCCAGCAGTTTACAGGCTACCTACAATGAGCAGTTCTTC. Amino acids: CASSLQATYNEQFF.

Many counts were recorded for this clonotype. The rearrangement joins TRBV7-9 to TRBJ1-4; possible D gene TRBD1, 6 bases. The CDR3 is 14 residues long. Trimming stripped 3 bases from V and 5 bases from J, with 10 bases between. Germline assignment: CDR1 SEHNR and CDR2 FQNEAQ (reference sequence). CDR3 in DNA: TGTGCCAGCAGCTTTAGGGACACGAATGAAAAACTGTTTTTT. This encodes CASSFRDTNEKLFF.

This clonotype was seen ten or more times. The V call is TRBV27, the J call TRBJ1-6; D not certain. V was shortened by 8 bases and J by 8 bases, with 10 bases between the two germline ends. The CDR3 covers 12 residues. Per the germline V gene, CDR1 is MNHEY and CDR2 is SMNVEV (reference sequence). The CDR3 coding sequence is TGTGCCAGCCGCGACGGACATTCACCCCTCCACTTT. Encoded protein: CASRDGHSPLHF.

This clonotype was recorded many times. The genes are TRBV7-2 and TRBJ1-1, with D possibly matching TRBD1 (6 bases). Between the trimmed V and J ends, which lost 4 bases and 5 bases, there was a span of 17 bases. CDR1 SGHTA and CDR2 FQGNSA come from the germline V gene. The CDR3 consists of 15 residues. This CDR3 reads CASSSRPGTITEAFF. In DNA form, the CDR3 reads TGTGCCAGCAGCTCCCGCCCCGGGACAATTACTGAAGCTTTCTTT.

The table lists this clonotype with a few counts. The rearrangement uses TRBV28 and TRBJ2-3; 11 nucleotides match TRBD2. Germline lookup yields CDR1 MDHEN and CDR2 SYDVKM. J was trimmed by 6 bases and V by 7 bases; bases with no gene match: 9. This CDR3 contains 15 residues. The CDR3 loop is CASIPLPSGGDTQYF. CDR3 bases: TGTGCCAGCATCCCTCTCCCTAGCGGGGGGGATACGCAGTATTTT.

This clonotype was picked up a small number of times. V is TRBV12-3 or TRBV12-4 and J is TRBJ1-3; D possibly corresponds to TRBD1 (5 bases). Trimming stripped 10 bases from V and 3 bases from J, with 10 bases between. This CDR3 spans 12 amino acids. For the CDR3, the DNA is TGTGCCATTGACACAGGTGGAAACACCATATATTTT. This sequence encodes CAIDTGGNTIYF.

This clonotype showed up many times. The chain couples TRBV25-1 to TRBJ1-5; D unresolved. This CDR3 comprises 13 residues. Germline-derived CDR1 and CDR2 are MGHDK and SYGVNS. Trimming removed 0 bases from V and 11 bases from J, with 11 bases in between. CDR3 loop: CASSEYEGIAQHF. In DNA, the CDR3 is TGTGCCAGCAGTGAATACGAGGGAATAGCCCAGCATTTT.

This clonotype has at least ten counts. The CDR3, as DNA: TGTGCCAGCAGTAAAGGACAGGGGGCGAGAACCGGGGAGCTGTTTTTT. Protein product: CASSKGQGARTGELFF. The chain is built from TRBV3-1 and TRBJ2-2, with TRBD1 matching 11 bases. J lost 5 bases, V lost 6 bases, and 8 bases had no gene match. Germline CDR1 is LGHDT and CDR2 is YNNKEL (reference sequence). The CDR3 spans 16 residues.

Ten or more counts support this clonotype. The chain carries TRBV18 and TRBJ2-7, with D perhaps matching TRBD2 (5 bases). The CDR3 length is 14 residues. With 3 bases removed from V and 3 bases from J, the gap between germline ends came to 12 bases. The germline CDR1 and CDR2 sequences are KGHSH and LQKENI. The CDR3 DNA follows: TGTGCCAGCTCACCCAGACAAGGGAGCTACGAGCAGTACTTC. Protein product: CASSPRQGSYEQYF.

This clonotype came up many times. This chain links TRBV20-1 with TRBJ1-1; D gene unclear. The germline CDR1 and CDR2 sequences are DFQATT and SNEGSKA (reference sequence). V lost 6 bases, J lost 0 bases, and 14 bases lay in between. CDR3 length: 14 residues. The DNA of the CDR3 is TGCAGTGCACGGGTACGCGGGTTGAACACTGAAGCTTTCTTT. Its translation: CSARVRGLNTEAFF.

The chain links TRBV7-2 to TRBJ1-1, with a possible D match to TRBD1 (6 bases). The CDR3 length is 13 residues. Germline lookup yields CDR1 SGHTA and CDR2 FQGNSA. The V end lost 5 bases, the J end lost 3 bases, and 10 bases lay between the germline ends. The CDR3 bases are TGTGCCAGCAGCCCCAACAGGGACACTGAAGCTTTCTTT. Protein: CASSPNRDTEAFF.

J is TRBJ2-6 and V is TRBV7-3; the D is unclear. The CDR3 covers 17 residues. From germline, CDR1 is SGHTA and CDR2 FQGTGA. Trimming left V 4 bases short and J 0 bases short, with 13 bases between. CDR3 sequence reads: CASSSDGLFSGANVLTF. CDR3 sequence (DNA): TGTGCCAGCAGCTCGGACGGGCTTTTCTCTGGGGCCAACGTCCTGACTTTC.

This clonotype was counted ten times or more. The chain couples TRBV4-3 to TRBJ1-5, with D maybe TRBD1 (6 bases). The germline V and J ends were trimmed by 3 bases and 5 bases, with 11 bases remaining between them. The V gene's germline CDR1 is LGHNA and CDR2 YSLEER. This CDR3 spans 14 amino acids. The CDR3 coding sequence is TGCGCCAGCAGCCAGAGCAGGGGATATCAGCCCCAGCATTTT. Amino acids: CASSQSRGYQPQHF.

This clonotype occurred many times. The CDR3, as DNA: TGCGCCAGCAGCCGGACGCGGGCTGAAGCTTTCTTT. Translating it yields CASSRTRAEAFF. The chain recombines TRBV4-3 with TRBJ1-1, with unresolved D. V lost 4 bases and J 6 bases, leaving 9 bases between the germline ends. This CDR3 has 12 residues. The germline V gene has CDR1 LGHNA and CDR2 YSLEER.

This clonotype appeared many times. The chain combines TRBV6-5 with TRBJ2-3, with D unclear. V was cut by 0 bases and J by 2 bases, with 6 bases left in between. In germline, CDR1 is MNHEY, CDR2 SVGAGI. The CDR3 runs to 14 residues. CDR3 nucleotide sequence: TGTGCCAGCAGTTACTCGATACACACAGATACGCAGTATTTT. It encodes CASSYSIHTDTQYF.

This clonotype was detected ten times or more. This sequence joins TRBV12-3 or TRBV12-4 and TRBJ2-7; 9 nucleotides match TRBD1. The V segment lost 6 bases and the J segment 3 bases; nucleotides outside the gene matches: 6. This CDR3 is built from 14 residues. The CDR3 reads CASRGGQGGYEQYF. The CDR3 DNA follows: TGTGCCAGCAGGGGGGGACAGGGAGGCTACGAGCAGTACTTC.